The entry that follows covers one T cell receptor beta chain sequence. The sample comes from a study of blood T cell repertoires in COVID-19. Across the whole study: PBMCs, B-cell-depleted T cells, or T cells provided the cDNA or gDNA that made up the material.

The table came from immunoSEQ multiplex PCR; TCRdb's copy has only in-frame clones and leaves some out. The data contain about 400,000 clones, approximately 89% of them seen just once; the ten biggest clones take up 1.5% to 2%. CDR3 size: 16 residues. Trimming took 0 bases from V and 1 from J; bases not matched to a gene: 3. Germline V gene data show CDR1 as LGHNA and CDR2 as YNFKEQ. Cohort placement rested on clinical history that participants reported themselves. Cohort 3 recovery required two negative PCRs, clearance, or symptom resolution. The chain couples TRBV4-2 to TRBJ1-2, with 9 bases that match TRBD1. Specimen: PBMCs or T cells enriched from blood (not recorded which). This TCR derives from a woman aged 25 to 39 who had recovered from COVID-19. The CDR3 sequence is CASSQERDRVNYGYTF. The DNA of the CDR3 is TGTGCCAGCAGCCAAGAGCGGGACAGGGTTAACTATGGCTACACCTTC.